This T cell receptor beta chain came from a study of neurological immune-mediated disorders. Broader study findings: CDR3 amino acid sequences of expanded clones were not shared across subjects, a result suggesting private repertoires in all groups.

Stated time point: technical triplicate 3. Where libraries were unsorted, they were derived from 2 million PBMCs stored at -80 degrees C. This clonotype appeared many times. The antigen is undetermined. The cDNA was generated through 5'RACE incorporating 10-nucleotide random UMIs. The output of every sequencing run, over 190 million TCR-beta sequences, came from 15-18 subjects. From the 5' RACE reads, TCRdb called clonotypes with MiXCR, one entry per CDR3 protein. Here the sample spans 45,000 or so distinct CDR3 sequences, under 25% being singletons. Sequenced material: PBMCs. This clonotype was sampled from a man aged 55-75 years with HTLV-1-associated myelopathy (HAM/TSP).

CDR3 protein: CASSLGTWDQPQHF. The CDR3, as DNA: TGTGCCAGCAGCTTAGGTACATGGGATCAGCCCCAGCATTTT. This chain uses TRBV7-3 with TRBJ1-5; D remains ambiguous. The ends were cut back, 2 bases at V and 5 bases at J, with 10 bases in the middle. Germline CDR1 is SGHTA and CDR2 is FQGTGA. The CDR3 totals 14 residues.